This entry lists 24 T cell receptor beta chains sequenced from one sample in a study of OX40 agonist ivuxolimab in advanced cancers. Profiled with immunoSEQ multiplex PCR; TCRdb holds only in-frame clones, not every one. The repertoire has 45,000 to 50,000 clones, approximately 89% of them found once; the top ten carry more than 5%. The sequencing used CD4+ or CD8+ T cells sorted from blood, collected in a trial of the OX40 agonist ivuxolimab. Receptors were obtained from an adult with an advanced solid tumor such as melanoma, head and neck, liver or kidney cancer.

The V and J genes are TRBV5-1 and TRBJ1-1; D gene unclear. CDR1 SGHRS and CDR2 YFSETQ come from the germline V gene. The CDR3 sequence is 16 residues long. Trimming removed 0 bases from V and 2 bases from J, with 14 bases in between. CDR3: CASSLDIFSANTEAFF. CDR3 nucleotide sequence: TGCGCCAGCAGCTTGGATATTTTTTCCGCCAACACTGAAGCTTTCTTT. Supplemented by reference TRBV5-1 and TRBJ1-1, the full variable domain reads KAGVTQTPRYLIKTRGQQVTLSCSPISGHRSVSWYQQTPGQGLQFLFEYFSETQRNKGNFPGRFSGRQFSNSRSEMNVSTLELGDSALYLCASSLDIFSANTEAFFGQGTRLTVV.

The rearrangement uses TRBV29-1 and TRBJ1-2; D is undetermined. The CDR3 loop spans 14 amino acids. From germline, CDR1 is SQVTM and CDR2 ANQGSEA. V gave up 6 bases and J gave up 2 bases, with 16 bases separating them. CDR3: CSVDTHKGNYGYTF. The CDR3, as DNA: TGCAGCGTGGATACCCACAAAGGAAACTATGGCTACACCTTC.

The gene calls are TRBV14 and TRBJ1-2, with 7 bases matching TRBD1. The CDR3 is made up of 14 amino acids. CDR1 SGHDN and CDR2 FVKESK come from the germline V gene. V was pared by 1 base and J by 8 bases, with 7 bases of the junction left unmatched. CDR3 protein: CASSQAPGGGGYTF. The CDR3 nucleotides read TGTGCCAGCAGCCAAGCCCCAGGGGGTGGAGGCTACACCTTC.

The V call is TRBV7-8, the J call TRBJ2-7; 7 bases line up with TRBD1. The V and J ends lost 7 bases and 1 base, in that order; junction bases with no gene match: 16. Looked up from germline, CDR1 is SGHVS and CDR2 is FQNEAQ. This CDR3 region has 17 residues. In DNA form, the CDR3 reads TGTGCCAGCAACGCATTTTCCGGGACAGAGATTTCCTACGAGCAGTACTTC. This encodes CASNAFSGTEISYEQYF.

V is TRBV7-9 and J is TRBJ1-1; D may be TRBD1 (5 bases). The CDR3 runs to 15 residues. V was cut by 5 bases and J by 4 bases, with 17 bases left in between. Germline CDR1 reads SEHNR; CDR2 reads FQNEAQ (reference sequence). The CDR3 loop is CASSHPGRKFTEAFF. The CDR3 DNA sequence: TGTGCCAGCAGCCACCCGGGACGGAAATTCACTGAAGCTTTCTTT.

The chain recombines TRBV27 with TRBJ2-1; TRBD2 is a possible D gene (5 bases). This CDR3 region has 13 residues. V was shortened by 6 bases and J by 0 bases, with 6 bases between the two germline ends. CDR1 is MNHEY and CDR2 is SMNVEV in the germline V gene (reference sequence). CDR3 in amino acids: CASRLVSYNEQFF. In DNA form, the CDR3 reads TGTGCCAGCAGACTAGTCTCCTACAATGAGCAGTTCTTC.

The J gene is TRBJ1-5, the V gene TRBV6-1; D may be TRBD1 (5 bases). V was cut by 2 bases and J by 0 bases, with 23 bases left in between. The CDR3 extends over 20 amino acids. Per germline, CDR1 MNHNS and CDR2 SASEGT. The CDR3 spells CASSENGAGWALYSNQPQHF. CDR3 DNA: TGTGCCAGCAGTGAAAACGGAGCAGGGTGGGCCTTGTATAGCAATCAGCCCCAGCATTTT.

The CDR3 sequence is CASSLGLGGGYTF. CDR3 nucleotides: TGTGCCAGCAGCTTAGGATTGGGAGGGGGCTACACCTTC. V and J are TRBV7-9 and TRBJ1-2; D ambiguous. With 1 base removed from V and 8 bases from J, the gap between germline ends came to 11 bases. This CDR3 is 13 amino acids long. CDR1 and CDR2 from the germline V gene are SEHNR and FQNEAQ (reference sequence).

This chain joins TRBV27 and TRBJ2-1; D remains ambiguous. CDR1 and CDR2 (germline): MNHEY, SMNVEV (reference sequence). V lost 4 bases to trimming and J lost 7 bases, with 17 bases between them. The CDR3 is 15 amino acids. The CDR3 here is CASSSPPLLGNEQFF. The CDR3 DNA sequence: TGTGCCAGCAGTTCCCCCCCTCTACTGGGAAATGAGCAGTTCTTC.

The V and J genes are TRBV5-4 and TRBJ1-1; a weak D match, TRBD1 (5 bases). Germline assignment: CDR1 SGHNT and CDR2 YYREEE (reference sequence). The CDR3 contains 14 residues. V gave up 3 bases and J gave up 3 bases, with 12 bases separating them. The CDR3 protein is CASSSRGGDTEAFF. The CDR3 DNA reads as TGTGCCAGCAGCTCAAGGGGAGGGGACACTGAAGCTTTCTTT.

The rearrangement joins TRBV27 to TRBJ2-7, with no clear D. The V gene lost 0 bases and the J gene lost 5 bases, with 8 bases spanning the gap. This CDR3 contains 13 residues. From germline, CDR1 is MNHEY and CDR2 SMNVEV (reference sequence). This CDR3 reads CASSLSGIHEQYF. The CDR3 DNA follows: TGTGCCAGCAGTTTATCTGGGATCCACGAGCAGTACTTC.

The V call is TRBV19, the J call TRBJ1-1; D not resolved. V lost 7 bases and J lost 2, with 11 bases in between. This CDR3 comprises 13 residues. Germline V CDR1 and CDR2: LNHDA, SQIVND (reference sequence). In nucleotides, the CDR3 is TGTGCCAGTACCGAAAGGGAAAACACTGAAGCTTTCTTT. Encoded protein: CASTERENTEAFF.

This chain links TRBV4-1 with TRBJ2-3; no firm D call. V was pared by 2 bases and J by 6 bases, with 15 bases between. CDR3 length equals 15 residues. Germline V lookup: CDR1 MGHRA, CDR2 YSYEKL. CDR3 region: CASSQRHRAPDTQYF. CDR3 nucleotides: TGCGCCAGCAGCCAAAGGCACCGAGCCCCTGATACGCAGTATTTT.

This chain connects TRBV2 to TRBJ1-1, with D perhaps TRBD1 (5 bases). V lost 5 bases and J 4 bases, leaving 17 bases between the germline ends. There are 15 residues in the CDR3. Germline lookup yields CDR1 SNHLY and CDR2 FYNNEI. DNA for the CDR3: TGTGCCAGCAGTCTACGGGGCAGGGCAGGCACTGAAGCTTTCTTT. As protein: CASSLRGRAGTEAFF. The entire variable domain, with the rest obtained from reference TRBV2 and TRBJ1-1, is as follows: EPEVTQTPSHQVTQMGQEVILRCVPISNHLYFYWYRQILGQKVEFLVSFYNNEISEKSEIFDDQFSVERPDGSNFTLKIRSTKLEDSAMYFCASSLRGRAGTEAFFGQGTRLTVV.

The chain combines TRBV28 with TRBJ1-2; D unresolved. CDR3 size: 16 residues. The germline CDR1 and CDR2 sequences are MDHEN and SYDVKM. V gave up 2 bases and J gave up 4 bases, with 17 bases separating them. CDR3 DNA: TGTGCCAGCAGTTTAACGAGAGTAACTTCTGTCTATGGCTACACCTTC. Protein product: CASSLTRVTSVYGYTF.

The V and J genes are TRBV9 and TRBJ2-7; maybe TRBD2 (8 bases). The CDR3 sequence is 15 residues long. The germline V gene has CDR1 SGDLS and CDR2 YYNGEE. The V gene lost 4 bases and the J gene lost 7 bases, with 21 bases spanning the gap. The CDR3, as DNA: TGTGCCAGCAGCCCCTCGGGAGGGGGCCCCTGGGAGCAGTACTTC. Its protein product is CASSPSGGGPWEQYF.

The chain is built from TRBV7-9 and TRBJ1-1; D gene uncertain. In germline, CDR1 is SEHNR, CDR2 FQNEAQ (reference sequence). The CDR3 is made up of 14 amino acids. V lost 6 bases and J lost 1, with 12 bases in between. The CDR3 DNA reads TGTGCCAGCAGATGGCCCGACTCGAACACTGAAGCTTTCTTT. Amino acid sequence: CASRWPDSNTEAFF.

The CDR3 protein is CASTLVGGGTNEKLFF. CDR3 bases: TGTGCCAGCACCCTGGTTGGGGGCGGAACTAATGAAAAACTGTTTTTT. This chain links TRBV27 with TRBJ1-4; possible D gene TRBD1, 6 bases. The length of the CDR3 is 16 residues. With 7 bases removed from V and 1 base from J, the gap between germline ends came to 16 bases. CDR1 and CDR2 (germline): MNHEY, SMNVEV (reference sequence).

The CDR3 sequence is CASSLGADQYNEQFF. The CDR3 DNA reads TGTGCCAGCAGCTTAGGGGCGGACCAGTACAATGAGCAGTTCTTC. This chain connects TRBV11-2 to TRBJ2-1; no clear D gene. In germline, CDR1 is SGHAT, CDR2 FQNNGV. V was cut by 1 base and J by 4 bases, with 11 bases left in between. The CDR3 extends over 15 amino acids.

The chain employs TRBV6-5 and TRBJ2-3, with D perhaps matching TRBD2 (6 bases). V lost 0 bases, J lost 6 bases, and 13 bases lay in between. The CDR3 has 15 amino acids. Per germline, CDR1 MNHEY and CDR2 SVGAGI. As DNA, the CDR3 is TGTGCCAGCAGTTACTCACTAGCTCGCGCGGATACGCAGTATTTT. This gives the protein CASSYSLARADTQYF.

The chain uses TRBV6-5 and TRBJ2-3; 8 nucleotides agree with TRBD2. The V gene end was trimmed by 0 bases and the J gene end by 0 bases; junction bases not matched to a gene: 2. This CDR3 has 16 residues. Germline CDR1 and CDR2: MNHEY and SVGAGI. The CDR3, as DNA: TGTGCCAGCAGTTACTCATCTAGCGGGAGCACAGATACGCAGTATTTT. It yields the protein CASSYSSSGSTDTQYF.

The V gene is TRBV7-6, the J gene TRBJ1-5; D might be TRBD1 (5 bases). Germline lookup yields CDR1 SGHVS and CDR2 FNYEAQ. There are 17 residues in the CDR3. The germline V and J ends were trimmed by 1 base and 4 bases, with 17 bases remaining between them. In DNA form, the CDR3 reads TGTGCCAGCAGCTTAGGGACCAGGGTCACGGGTAATCAGCCCCAGCATTTT. Its protein is CASSLGTRVTGNQPQHF.

The rearrangement links TRBV9 to TRBJ1-3, with D possibly TRBD1 on 6 matching bases. The CDR3 is made up of 15 amino acids. The V end was cut by 3 bases, the J end by 0 bases, with 10 bases between. CDR1 and CDR2 from the germline V gene are SGDLS and YYNGEE. CDR3 region: CASSATGSSGNTIYF. CDR3 coding DNA: TGTGCCAGCAGCGCCACAGGGTCCTCTGGAAACACCATATATTTT.

The V gene is TRBV5-1, the J gene TRBJ2-3; D not resolved. The CDR3 loop spans 15 amino acids. The ends were cut back, 0 bases at V and 2 bases at J, with 10 bases in the middle. Germline CDR1 SGHRS, CDR2 YFSETQ. The CDR3 DNA reads TGCGCCAGCAGCTTGGGGTCCCGGATCACAGATACGCAGTATTTT. This gives the protein CASSLGSRITDTQYF.